One and the same sample provided the 20 T cell receptor beta chains below, sequenced in a study of Graves' ophthalmopathy and Graves' hyperthyroidism. Amplified material comprised TCR beta CDR3 regions derived from RNA transcripts. First-round RT-PCR used HTBI primers; second-round multiplex PCR followed. TCRdb reprocessed the multiplex PCR reads with MiXCR, giving one entry per CDR3 protein. The table lists 45,000 to 60,000 distinct CDR3 sequences, more than 40% of them singletons. The specimen sequenced was peripheral blood. The receptors come from an adult woman with Graves' ophthalmopathy.

With regard to this clonotype: Being one base from a much bigger clone, this may be a read error. Because the CDR3 is missing its conserved closing phenylalanine or tryptophan, this is likely a read error. The rearrangement links TRBV4-1 to TRBJ1-6; D gene unclear. This CDR3 comprises 15 residues. Trimming removed 10 bases from V and 7 bases from J, with 20 bases in between. Germline-derived CDR1 and CDR2 are MGHRA and YSYEKL. Here the CDR3 reads CANSLRISTNSPLHL. The CDR3 DNA sequence: TGCGCCAACAGTCTACGGATATCTACGAATTCACCCCTCCACCTT.

The V gene is TRBV28, the J gene TRBJ2-2; 8 positions agree with TRBD2. With V trimmed by 4 bases and J by 1 base, 11 bases remained unmatched. The CDR3 extends over 18 amino acids. Germline V gene lookup returns CDR1 MDHEN and CDR2 SYDVKM. CDR3 bases: TGTGCCAGCAGTTGGGGAGGAATAGCGGGAATGAACACCGGGGAGCTGTTTTTT. It codes for CASSWGGIAGMNTGELFF.

On this clonotype itself: Just one base apart from a much larger clone, this may be a read error. This chain connects TRBV4-1 to TRBJ2-6, with 8 bases identical to TRBD1. Germline V gene data show CDR1 as MGHRA and CDR2 as YSYEKL. The CDR3 consists of 17 residues. The CDR3 reads CASSRGTGLSGANILTF. CDR3 in DNA: TGCGCCAGCAGCCGGGGGACAGGCCTCTCTGGGGCCAACATCCTGACTTTC.

The genes are TRBV2 and TRBJ2-1; 14 bases line up with TRBD2. The CDR3 is 16 residues long. Unmatched junction bases numbered 7, after V lost 5 bases and J lost 7 bases. The germline V gene encodes CDR1 SNHLY and CDR2 FYNNEI. The DNA of the CDR3 is TGTGCCAGCAGTTACGGACTAGCGGGAGGTGGAAATGAGCAGTTCTTC. Translating gives CASSYGLAGGGNEQFF.

The rearrangement uses TRBV9 and TRBJ2-3; D ambiguous. Trimming removed 2 bases from V and 1 base from J, with 11 bases in between. In germline, CDR1 is SGDLS, CDR2 YYNGEE. CDR3 length: 15 residues. The CDR3 sequence is CASSVASVGTDTQYF. CDR3 in DNA: TGTGCCAGCAGCGTCGCCTCGGTGGGCACAGATACGCAGTATTTT.

In its sample, this clonotype was seen once. CDR3 amino acids: CASSEALPTSGNDEQFF. For the CDR3, the DNA is TGTGCCAGCAGTGAAGCGCTTCCGACTAGCGGGAACGATGAGCAGTTCTTC. The V call is TRBV7-3, the J call TRBJ2-1; TRBD2 aligns across 11 bases. The CDR3 is 17 amino acids. Looked up from germline, CDR1 is SGHTA and CDR2 is FQGTGA. The V and J ends lost 6 bases and 8 bases, in that order; junction bases with no gene match: 15.

The chain has TRBV7-2 and TRBJ2-3, with 7 positions matching TRBD1. With 5 bases clipped from V and 11 bases from J, the junction kept 16 bases outside the gene matches. CDR3 length: 15 residues. In germline, CDR1 is SGHTA, CDR2 FQGNSA. CDR3: CASSVVRTGHNEQYF. The DNA for the CDR3 is TGTGCCAGCAGCGTGGTCCGGACAGGCCACAATGAGCAGTATTTT.

As to this clonotype: Likely a read error: the CDR3 ends without its conserved phenylalanine or tryptophan. The V and J genes are TRBV5-6 and TRBJ2-3; tentative D call: TRBD1 (7 bases). Germline V gene lookup returns CDR1 SGHDT and CDR2 YYEEEE. This CDR3 region has 17 residues. The CDR3 coding sequence is TGTGCCAGCAACTTGGAAGGGGGCATGGGACTCCAGGATACGCAGTATTAT. It yields the protein CASNLEGGMGLQDTQYY.

A word on this clonotype: This sequence may be a read error, since a much larger clone differs from it by one base. V is TRBV7-9 and J is TRBJ1-1; 7 bases are shared with TRBD1. The germline gives CDR1 SEHNR, CDR2 FQNEAQ (reference sequence). The junction had 11 bases not matched to a gene; V was cut back by 6 bases and J by 7 bases. The length of the CDR3 is 14 residues. This chain's CDR3 is CASSATGESDEAFF. The CDR3 DNA follows: TGTGCCAGCAGTGCAACAGGGGAGAGTGATGAAGCTTTCTTT.

This rearrangement joins TRBV11-2 to TRBJ2-2; 10 bases agree with TRBD1. Germline CDR1 is SGHAT and CDR2 is FQNNGV. The CDR3 has 19 amino acids. Trimming at V came to 0 bases and at J to 10 bases, leaving 17 bases not matched to a gene. The CDR3 coding sequence is TGTGCCAGCAGCTTAGATATAGGGACCGGGACAGGGGTTAGCGCGGAGCTGTTTTTT. Translated: CASSLDIGTGTGVSAELFF.

V gene TRBV25-1 combines with J gene TRBJ2-7, with TRBD2 as a possible D gene (6 bases). Germline V gives CDR1 MGHDK, CDR2 SYGVNS. The CDR3 extends over 14 amino acids. With 7 bases removed from V and 7 bases from J, the gap between germline ends came to 20 bases. CDR3 nucleotide sequence: TGTGCCAGCACGCCGGGACTGACGATTCAGGAGCAGTACTTC. Protein sequence: CASTPGLTIQEQYF.

This clonotype has at least ten counts. The chain joins TRBV20-1 to TRBJ1-3; no clear D. CDR1 is DFQATT and CDR2 is SNEGSKA in the germline V gene (reference sequence). This CDR3 has 15 amino acids. With 0 bases removed from V and 0 bases from J, the gap between germline ends came to 9 bases. The CDR3 region is CSARDQRGSGNTIYF. CDR3 in DNA: TGCAGTGCTAGAGATCAGCGGGGCTCTGGAAACACCATATATTTT.

V and J are TRBV30 and TRBJ2-3; 8 bases match TRBD2. This CDR3 is 14 amino acids long. Germline-derived CDR1 and CDR2 are GTSNPN and SVGIG (reference sequence). Trimming at V came to 2 bases and at J to 4 bases, leaving 5 bases not matched to a gene. DNA for the CDR3: TGTGCCTGGAGTAGGAGCGGGAGCCCAGATACGCAGTATTTT. This translates into CAWSRSGSPDTQYF.

The chain is built from TRBV29-1 and TRBJ2-3, with 14 bases aligning to TRBD2. Germline V gives CDR1 SQVTM, CDR2 ANQGSEA. Trimming cost V 8 bases and J 6 bases; bases outside gene matches: 7. The CDR3 loop spans 14 amino acids. CDR3 coding DNA: TGCAGCTCGGGACTAGCGGGAGCGGGGGATACGCAGTATTTT. As protein: CSSGLAGAGDTQYF.

This clonotype was picked up many times. The chain recombines TRBV7-2 with TRBJ1-1; TRBD1 aligns across 7 bases. The length of the CDR3 is 16 residues. V dropped 1 base and J dropped 5; count of bases not matched to a gene: 10. Germline CDR1 is SGHTA and CDR2 is FQGNSA. The CDR3 sequence is CASSLGDRVGGTEAFF. The CDR3 DNA follows: TGTGCCAGCAGCTTAGGAGACAGGGTCGGGGGAACTGAAGCTTTCTTT.

The chain uses TRBV4-1 and TRBJ2-1; D is possibly TRBD1 (6 bases). The V end lost 1 base, the J end lost 9 bases, and 7 bases lay between the germline ends. The CDR3 is made up of 12 amino acids. CDR1 MGHRA and CDR2 YSYEKL come from the germline V gene. CDR3 sequence: CASSQVQGEQFF. The CDR3 bases are TGCGCCAGCAGCCAAGTACAGGGTGAGCAGTTCTTC.

V gene TRBV7-9 combines with J gene TRBJ1-1; D gene uncertain. The V end was cut by 5 bases, the J end by 0 bases, with 10 bases between. The CDR3 loop spans 14 amino acids. Germline CDR1 and CDR2: SEHNR and FQNEAQ (reference sequence). The CDR3 coding sequence is TGTGCCAGCAGCCCCGCGGCAGTGAACACTGAAGCTTTCTTT. This gives the protein CASSPAAVNTEAFF. The full variable domain, completed using reference TRBV7-9 and TRBJ1-1, is DTGVSQNPRHKITKRGQNVTFRCDPISEHNRLYWYRQTLGQGPEFLTYFQNEAQLEKSRLLSDRFSAERPKGSFSTLEIQRTEQGDSAMYLCASSPAAVNTEAFFGQGTRLTVV.

This chain links TRBV10-1 with TRBJ1-2, with TRBD1 identical over 10 bases. Germline lookup yields CDR1 WNHNN and CDR2 SYGVQD (reference sequence). The V segment lost 4 bases and the J segment 6 bases; nucleotides outside the gene matches: 2. The CDR3 extends over 13 amino acids. The DNA of the CDR3 is TGCGCCAGCAGTGGGACAGGGGGTCATGGCTACACCTTC. Encoded protein: CASSGTGGHGYTF.

This clonotype was seen at least ten times. The rearrangement uses TRBV28 and TRBJ1-2; TRBD1 matches 7 bases. From germline, CDR1 is MDHEN and CDR2 SYDVKM. This CDR3 is 14 amino acids long. Unmatched junction bases numbered 9, after V lost 8 bases and J lost 3 bases. This CDR3 reads CASHAAGGDYGYTF. The DNA for the CDR3 is TGTGCCAGCCATGCGGCAGGGGGGGACTATGGCTACACCTTC.

Ten or more counts support this clonotype. The DNA for the CDR3 is TGCGCCAGCAGCTTGGCCGTGGCCCATGAGCAGTTCTTC. Translation: CASSLAVAHEQFF. The chain recombines TRBV5-1 with TRBJ2-1, with unresolved D. CDR3 length equals 13 residues. The V gene's germline CDR1 is SGHRS and CDR2 YFSETQ. Trimming removed 0 bases at V and 8 bases at J, with 9 bases between.